The 5 T cell receptor beta chains below all came from one sample that was sequenced in a study of T cells expressing NK-cell markers. TCRdb reanalyzed the 5' RACE reads and collapses them to one entry per CDR3 protein, without DNA. This table lists 150,000 to 160,000 distinct CDR3 sequences. Sequenced sample: blood T cells: a sorted CD56 or NKG2C T cell subset, CD4+ or CD8+ T cells, or bulk PBMC T cells (not recorded which). These receptors came from a woman aged 45-65 years in good health.

The J gene is TRBJ1-2, the V gene TRBV27. Germline V lookup: CDR1 MNHEY, CDR2 SMNVEV (reference sequence). The CDR3 is 16 amino acids. CDR3 sequence: CASSPLGGRVIYGYTF.

This chain connects TRBV18 to TRBJ2-3; the TCRdb D gene call, TRBD1, has no DNA to confirm it. There are 16 residues in the CDR3. Germline CDR1 reads KGHSH; CDR2 reads LQKENI. This CDR3 is CASSPMSMVVADTQYF.

The chain recombines TRBV12-3 or TRBV12-4 with TRBJ1-1. The CDR3 has 14 amino acids. CDR3 region: CASSHETDHTEAFF.

The rearrangement uses TRBV12-3 or TRBV12-4 and TRBJ2-2; checking the TCRdb D call of TRBD2 is not possible without DNA. The CDR3 has 17 residues. The CDR3 is CASSPGGAGEDTGELFF.

The J gene is TRBJ2-1, the V gene TRBV20-1; the TRBD2 assignment by TCRdb is unverifiable without DNA. The CDR3 is 15 residues long. Germline V gives CDR1 DFQATT, CDR2 SNEGSKA (reference sequence). CDR3 sequence reads: CSASIAGLSYNEQFF.